One sample yielded the 29 T cell receptor beta chains listed below, sequenced in a study of identical twins. Via MiXCR, TCRdb re-called the 5' RACE reads, giving one row per CDR3 protein. The sample holds some 500,000 distinct CDR3 sequences, approximately 15% seen once. These data were likewise used in another study, on yellow fever vaccine responses in identical twins.

The source material was CD4+ T cells sorted from blood. These receptors were collected from a woman aged 18-29 years in good health.

The sample holds a few counts of this clonotype. This chain joins TRBV2 and TRBJ2-5; TRBD2 is a possible D gene (6 bases). V lost 8 bases, J lost 2 bases, and 21 bases lay in between. The germline V gene encodes CDR1 SNHLY and CDR2 FYNNEI. This CDR3 contains 16 residues. CDR3 nucleotide sequence: TGTGCCAGCCCCGTCCCCCGTGTAGCGGAACAAGAGACCCAGTACTTC. Protein product: CASPVPRVAEQETQYF.

This clonotype was observed a few times. The CDR3 loop reads CSATLAGVEDTQYF. CDR3 nucleotide sequence: TGCAGTGCTACCCTAGCGGGAGTGGAAGATACGCAGTATTTT. V and J are TRBV20-1 and TRBJ2-3; 10 bases match TRBD2. Looked up from germline, CDR1 is DFQATT and CDR2 is SNEGSKA (reference sequence). The CDR3 has 14 residues. The V gene end was trimmed by 4 bases and the J gene end by 5 bases; junction bases not matched to a gene: 6.

This chain joins TRBV20-1 and TRBJ2-3, with D perhaps matching TRBD1 (5 bases). The CDR3 is made up of 14 amino acids. The V end lost 0 bases, the J end lost 6 bases, and 13 bases lay between the germline ends. The germline V gene has CDR1 DFQATT and CDR2 SNEGSKA (reference sequence). The DNA for the CDR3 is TGCAGTGCTAGAGATTTACAGGTCGGCGATACGCAGTATTTT. The encoded protein is CSARDLQVGDTQYF.

The rearrangement joins TRBV20-1 to TRBJ2-1; D remains unclear. V was clipped by 7 bases and J by 5 bases, with 9 bases between them. The CDR3 covers 11 residues. Germline loops: CDR1 DFQATT, CDR2 SNEGSKA (reference sequence). The CDR3 protein is CSVGPHNEQFF. DNA of the CDR3: TGCAGTGTAGGGCCCCACAATGAGCAGTTCTTC.

This clonotype has more than one count but fewer than ten. This chain links TRBV28 with TRBJ2-7; no clear D. The CDR3 is 12 amino acids. From germline, CDR1 is MDHEN and CDR2 SYDVKM. Trimming left V 3 bases short and J 3 bases short, with 6 bases between. CDR3 coding DNA: TGTGCCAGCAGTTTCCAGGTCTACGAGCAGTACTTC. It translates to CASSFQVYEQYF.

Only a few counts were recorded for this clonotype. V gene TRBV6-1 combines with J gene TRBJ1-1; a weak D match, TRBD1 (6 bases). The V end was cut by 6 bases, the J end by 3 bases, with 14 bases between. The germline gives CDR1 MNHNS, CDR2 SASEGT. The length of the CDR3 is 14 residues. CDR3 in amino acids: CASRGGAGYTEAFF. Here the CDR3 DNA reads TGTGCCAGCAGGGGGGGGGCCGGGTACACTGAAGCTTTCTTT.

CDR3 amino acids: CSAPLGSLAGADTQYF. The CDR3 DNA follows: TGCAGTGCTCCCCTAGGGAGTTTAGCGGGAGCAGATACGCAGTATTTT. The gene calls are TRBV20-1 and TRBJ2-3, with TRBD2 matching over 9 bases. Per the germline V gene, CDR1 is DFQATT and CDR2 is SNEGSKA (reference sequence). V lost 5 bases, J lost 4 bases, and 13 bases stayed unmatched. This CDR3 is built from 16 residues.

This clonotype appeared many times. In DNA form, the CDR3 reads TGTGCCAGCAGGAGCGGGACTAGCGGCACCGGGGAGCTGTTTTTT. Translation gives CASRSGTSGTGELFF. The V gene is TRBV12-3 or TRBV12-4, the J gene TRBJ2-2, with 11 nucleotides matching TRBD2. CDR3 length equals 15 residues. With 6 bases clipped from V and 4 bases from J, the junction kept 4 bases outside the gene matches.

This clonotype was seen a single time. V and J are TRBV20-1 and TRBJ2-1, with 7 positions matching TRBD2. The CDR3 extends over 19 amino acids. The V gene's germline CDR1 is DFQATT and CDR2 SNEGSKA (reference sequence). The trim removed 3 bases at V and 1 base at J, leaving 18 bases unmatched. The CDR3 coding sequence is TGCAGTGCTAGGAGCTTTGCGGGAGTGGTTCCGCATTCCTACAATGAGCAGTTCTTC. It is translated as CSARSFAGVVPHSYNEQFF.

The chain has TRBV10-3 and TRBJ1-2; weak D call: TRBD1 (6 bases). Trimming stripped 2 bases from V and 1 base from J, with 14 bases between. This CDR3 is built from 16 residues. In germline, CDR1 is ENHRY, CDR2 SYGVKD. For the CDR3, the DNA is TGTGCCATCAGTGAGGAGAAGACAGGAATTAACTATGGCTACACCTTC. It yields the protein CAISEEKTGINYGYTF.

This chain uses TRBV4-3 with TRBJ1-1; D remains unclear. The V gene's germline CDR1 is LGHNA and CDR2 YSLEER. The CDR3 spans 14 residues. The V end was cut by 0 bases, the J end by 1 base, with 6 bases between. CDR3 bases: TGCGCCAGCAGCCAAGATTTAACGAACACTGAAGCTTTCTTT. Amino acid sequence: CASSQDLTNTEAFF.

The CDR3 DNA follows: TGCGCCAGCGGCGGGGGGCTTAGCACAGATACGCAGTATTTT. This sequence encodes CASGGGLSTDTQYF. V gene TRBV5-1 combines with J gene TRBJ2-3, with 8 bases identical to TRBD2. CDR1 is SGHRS and CDR2 is YFSETQ in the germline V gene. This CDR3 has 14 residues. With 7 bases clipped from V and 0 bases from J, the junction kept 4 bases outside the gene matches.

This clonotype has ten or more counts. This chain joins TRBV14 and TRBJ2-1, with D uncertain. This CDR3 has 16 residues. Germline CDR1 reads SGHDN; CDR2 reads FVKESK. V was pared by 1 base and J by 0 bases, with 10 bases between. In DNA, the CDR3 is TGTGCCAGCAGCCAAGGAGCTTCGAGCTCCTACAATGAGCAGTTCTTC. Amino acids: CASSQGASSSYNEQFF.

This chain connects TRBV7-2 to TRBJ2-4, with a weak D call TRBD2 (6 bases). V was trimmed by 5 bases and J by 7 bases, leaving 18 bases between them. The CDR3 totals 15 residues. The germline gives CDR1 SGHTA, CDR2 FQGNSA. CDR3 protein: CASSPNPLASNIQYF. CDR3 in DNA: TGTGCCAGCAGCCCGAACCCACTAGCTTCGAACATTCAGTACTTC.

The chain uses TRBV6-2 or TRBV6-3 and TRBJ1-1; D not resolved. The CDR3 sequence is 12 residues long. In germline, CDR1 is MNHEY, CDR2 SVGEGT. Trimming removed 6 bases from V and 7 bases from J, with 12 bases in between. Here the CDR3 reads CASSPTGVEAFF. CDR3 nucleotides: TGTGCCAGCAGCCCGACGGGAGTTGAAGCTTTCTTT.

This rearrangement joins TRBV5-6 to TRBJ2-7, with TRBD2 matching 15 bases. With V trimmed by 0 bases and J by 6 bases, 1 base remained unmatched. The CDR3 spans 15 residues. CDR1 and CDR2 (germline): SGHDT, YYEEEE. CDR3 bases: TGTGCCAGCAGCTTGGGGACTAGCGGGAGGGGCGAGCAGTACTTC. Translating it yields CASSLGTSGRGEQYF.

The rearrangement uses TRBV15 and TRBJ2-7; D unclear. The germline V gene encodes CDR1 LNHNV and CDR2 YYDKDF (reference sequence). This CDR3 has 13 residues. V was clipped by 5 bases and J by 7 bases, with 15 bases between them. The CDR3 sequence is CATSARKAGEQYF. The CDR3 bases are TGTGCCACCAGCGCCCGGAAGGCTGGGGAGCAGTACTTC.

This clonotype occurred once. The V call is TRBV12-3 or TRBV12-4, the J call TRBJ1-2; TRBD1 agrees at 11 bases. Trimming at V came to 5 bases and at J to 8 bases, leaving 13 bases not matched to a gene. The CDR3 has 16 residues. The CDR3 DNA follows: TGTGCCAGCAGTCGCAAGACCGGACAGGGGGCGCAGGGCTACACCTTC. Protein: CASSRKTGQGAQGYTF.

This clonotype was detected a few times. This sequence joins TRBV25-1 and TRBJ2-7; 7 bases agree with TRBD2. The CDR3 runs 16 residues. Germline V gives CDR1 MGHDK, CDR2 SYGVNS. V shed 1 base and J 2 bases; nucleotides not matched to a gene: 8. The CDR3 loop is CASSELGGLAPYEQYF. The CDR3 nucleotides read TGTGCCAGCAGTGAATTGGGGGGGTTGGCTCCCTACGAGCAGTACTTC.

This rearrangement joins TRBV6-1 to TRBJ1-6; D is perhaps TRBD1 (6 bases). CDR1 is MNHNS, CDR2 SASEGT, per germline. The ends were cut back, 8 bases at V and 7 bases at J, with 12 bases in the middle. The CDR3 covers 13 residues. The chain's CDR3 is CASQDSPNSPLHF. In nucleotides, the CDR3 is TGTGCCAGCCAGGACAGCCCGAATTCACCCCTCCACTTT.

The chain carries TRBV7-2 and TRBJ2-3; no reliable D call. Germline loops: CDR1 SGHTA, CDR2 FQGNSA. This CDR3 has 15 residues. Deletions cut 2 bases from V and 1 base from J, with 10 bases between. The CDR3 sequence: CASSLQVRGTDTQYF. The CDR3 DNA is TGTGCCAGCAGCTTACAGGTTAGGGGCACAGATACGCAGTATTTT.

This clonotype was detected a few times. V gene TRBV4-1 combines with J gene TRBJ2-7, with D possibly being TRBD1 or TRBD2 (5 bases each). The V end lost 0 bases, the J end lost 2 bases, and 11 bases lay between the germline ends. Germline CDR1 MGHRA, CDR2 YSYEKL. This CDR3 has 15 amino acids. The chain's CDR3 is CASSQDPGGTYEQYF. The CDR3 nucleotides are TGCGCCAGCAGCCAAGATCCTGGGGGAACCTACGAGCAGTACTTC.

This clonotype was counted at least ten times. This sequence joins TRBV10-3 and TRBJ2-7; D call uncertain. Germline CDR1 is ENHRY and CDR2 is SYGVKD. The CDR3 has 15 residues. V lost 1 base and J 1 base, leaving 11 bases between the germline ends. The CDR3 DNA reads TGTGCCATCAGTGAGTTTGGCGGAATTTCCTACGAGCAGTACTTC. This sequence encodes CAISEFGGISYEQYF.

The rearrangement uses TRBV12-3 or TRBV12-4 and TRBJ2-2; TRBD2 matches 7 bases. V was clipped by 5 bases and J by 4 bases; unmatched bases: 13. CDR3 size: 17 residues. CDR3 nucleotides: TGTGCCAGCAGTCCGCGGACCTTGGGACTAATCACCGGGGAGCTGTTTTTT. This encodes CASSPRTLGLITGELFF.

This clonotype appeared a few times. V and J are TRBV20-1 and TRBJ2-3; a possible D gene is TRBD1 (5 bases). The CDR3 is 13 residues long. Trimming left V 1 base short and J 2 bases short, with 7 bases between. Germline CDR1 DFQATT, CDR2 SNEGSKA (reference sequence). The CDR3 DNA sequence: TGCAGTGCTAGAGTTGGGGCCACAGATACGCAGTATTTT. Amino acids: CSARVGATDTQYF.

Only a few counts were recorded for this clonotype. The rearrangement uses TRBV7-2 and TRBJ2-7, with 10 bases identical to TRBD2. The ends lost 5 bases at V and 0 bases at J; junction bases unmatched: 10. The CDR3 sequence is 17 residues long. Germline lookup yields CDR1 SGHTA and CDR2 FQGNSA. The CDR3 DNA reads as TGTGCCAGCAGCCCCACCCGTAGCGGGAGGCTCTCCTACGAGCAGTACTTC. Protein product: CASSPTRSGRLSYEQYF.

The genes are TRBV10-3 and TRBJ2-1; D possibly corresponds to TRBD2 (5 bases). Germline V gene sequence: CDR1 ENHRY, CDR2 SYGVKD. V shed 3 bases and J shed 12 bases, with 18 bases lying between them. There are 14 residues in the CDR3. The CDR3 reads CAISERERPGGQFF. The CDR3 DNA reads as TGTGCCATCAGTGAAAGGGAGCGGCCCGGTGGGCAGTTCTTC.

The J gene is TRBJ2-1, the V gene TRBV9; D remains unclear. Trimming took off 0 bases at V and 6 bases at J, with 7 bases between the two ends. The CDR3 extends over 13 amino acids. Germline V gene data show CDR1 as SGDLS and CDR2 as YYNGEE. The CDR3 DNA reads TGTGCCAGCAGCGTAGCCAGTTTCAATGAGCAGTTCTTC. Translation: CASSVASFNEQFF.

This clonotype was picked up many times. The chain couples TRBV19 to TRBJ2-2, with D possibly being TRBD2 (5 bases). Trimming pared 6 bases from V and 5 bases from J, leaving 7 bases between. This CDR3 has 12 amino acids. The V gene's germline CDR1 is LNHDA and CDR2 SQIVND (reference sequence). The CDR3 here is CASREGTGELFF. The CDR3, as DNA: TGTGCCAGTAGAGAGGGAACCGGGGAGCTGTTTTTT.